This T cell receptor (beta chain) was obtained from a study of blood T cell repertoires in COVID-19. Assay used: immunoSEQ multiplex PCR; TCRdb lists only in-frame clones, some missing. The data contain about 280,000 clones, 75% to 90% of them singletons. Trimming left V 5 bases short and J 0 bases short, with 7 bases between. The CDR3 covers 13 residues. Germline-derived CDR1 and CDR2 are MNHEY and SMNVEV (reference sequence). The study recruited people aged roughly 18 to 100 years across about two dozen US areas. Symptom resolution, clearance, or two negative PCRs marked donors in Cohort 3 as recovered.

The gene calls are TRBV27 and TRBJ1-2; D not resolved. This receptor was taken from a woman in her forties or fifties who had recovered from COVID-19. Sequences were obtained from PBMCs or T cells enriched from blood (not recorded which). Here the CDR3 reads CASSLGANYGYTF. The CDR3 nucleotides read TGTGCCAGCAGTCTTGGAGCTAACTATGGCTACACCTTC.